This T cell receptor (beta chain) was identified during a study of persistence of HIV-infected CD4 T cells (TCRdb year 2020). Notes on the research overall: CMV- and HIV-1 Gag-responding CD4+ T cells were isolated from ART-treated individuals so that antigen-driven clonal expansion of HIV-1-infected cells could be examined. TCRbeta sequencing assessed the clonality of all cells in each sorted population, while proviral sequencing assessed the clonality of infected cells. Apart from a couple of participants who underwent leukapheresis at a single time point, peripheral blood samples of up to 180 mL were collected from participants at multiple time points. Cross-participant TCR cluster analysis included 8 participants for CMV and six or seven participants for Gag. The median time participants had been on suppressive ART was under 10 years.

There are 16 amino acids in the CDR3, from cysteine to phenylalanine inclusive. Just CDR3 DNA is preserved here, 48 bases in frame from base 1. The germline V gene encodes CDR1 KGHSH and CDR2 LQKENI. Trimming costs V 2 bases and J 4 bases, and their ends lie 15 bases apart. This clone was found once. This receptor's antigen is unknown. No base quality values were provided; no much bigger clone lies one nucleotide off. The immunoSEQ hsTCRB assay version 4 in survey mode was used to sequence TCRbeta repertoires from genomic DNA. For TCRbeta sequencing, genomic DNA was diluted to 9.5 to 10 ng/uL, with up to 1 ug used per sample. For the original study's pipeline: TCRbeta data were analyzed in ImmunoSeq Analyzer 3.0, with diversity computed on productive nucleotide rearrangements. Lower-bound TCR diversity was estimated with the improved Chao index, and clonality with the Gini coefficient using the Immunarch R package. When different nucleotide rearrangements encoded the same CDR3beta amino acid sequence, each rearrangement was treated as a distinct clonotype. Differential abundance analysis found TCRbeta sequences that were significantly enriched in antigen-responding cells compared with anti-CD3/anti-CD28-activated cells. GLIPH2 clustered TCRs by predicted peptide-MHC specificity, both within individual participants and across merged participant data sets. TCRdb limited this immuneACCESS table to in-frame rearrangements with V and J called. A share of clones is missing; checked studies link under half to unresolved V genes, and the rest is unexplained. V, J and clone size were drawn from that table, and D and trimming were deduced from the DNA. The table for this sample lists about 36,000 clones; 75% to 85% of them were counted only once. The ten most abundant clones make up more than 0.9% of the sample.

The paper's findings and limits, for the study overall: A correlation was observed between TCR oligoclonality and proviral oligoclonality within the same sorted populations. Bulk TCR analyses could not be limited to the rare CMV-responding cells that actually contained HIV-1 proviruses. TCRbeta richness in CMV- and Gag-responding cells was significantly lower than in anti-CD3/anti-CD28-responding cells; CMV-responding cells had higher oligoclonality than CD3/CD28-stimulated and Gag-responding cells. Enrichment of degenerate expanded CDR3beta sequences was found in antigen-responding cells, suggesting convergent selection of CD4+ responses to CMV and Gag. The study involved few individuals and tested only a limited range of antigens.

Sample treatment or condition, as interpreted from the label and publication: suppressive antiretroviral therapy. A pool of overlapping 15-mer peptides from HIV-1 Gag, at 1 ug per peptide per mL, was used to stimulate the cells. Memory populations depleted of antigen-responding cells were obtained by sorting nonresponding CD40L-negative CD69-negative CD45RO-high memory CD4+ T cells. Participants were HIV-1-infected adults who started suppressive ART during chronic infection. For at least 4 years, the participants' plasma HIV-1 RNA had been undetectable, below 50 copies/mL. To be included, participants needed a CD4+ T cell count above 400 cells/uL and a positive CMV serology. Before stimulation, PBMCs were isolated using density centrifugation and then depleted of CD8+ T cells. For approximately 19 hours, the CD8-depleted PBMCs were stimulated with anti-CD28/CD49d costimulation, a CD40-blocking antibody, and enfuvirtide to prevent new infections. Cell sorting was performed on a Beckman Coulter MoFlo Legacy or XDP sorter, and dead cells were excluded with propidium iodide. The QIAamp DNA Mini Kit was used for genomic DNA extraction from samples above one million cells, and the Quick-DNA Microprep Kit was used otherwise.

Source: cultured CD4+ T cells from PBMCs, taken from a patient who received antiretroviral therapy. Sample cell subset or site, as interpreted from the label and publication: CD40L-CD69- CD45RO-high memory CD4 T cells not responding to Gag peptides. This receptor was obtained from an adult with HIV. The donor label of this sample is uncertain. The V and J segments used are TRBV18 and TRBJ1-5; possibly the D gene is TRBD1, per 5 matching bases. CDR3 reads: CASSPTPDTRNQPQHF. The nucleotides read TGTGCCAGCTCACCAACACCGGACACCCGGAATCAGCCCCAGCATTTT.